Included here is one T cell receptor beta chain sequence, with context. The target antigen is unknown. The sample belongs to a study of cytomegalovirus exposure and HLA in healthy donors. PCR involved 60 Vbeta and 13 Jbeta primers. The protocol was immunoSEQ multiplex PCR, while the TCRdb copy is restricted to in-frame clones and leaves out a portion. The sample holds about 120,000 clones, around 84% seen once. Findings and caveats of the study: Associated with cytomegalovirus, according to the listing, were 150 to 200 TCR beta chains.

The CDR3 runs 14 residues. The chain combines TRBV21-1 with TRBJ1-6; TRBD1 is taken as the D call from the table, unchecked against the DNA. TRBV21-1 is annotated as a pseudogene. The origin of this receptor is a man younger than 35 in good health and CMV-seronegative. The specimen was PBMCs. CDR3 sequence: CASSKVEAGTPLHF. DNA of the CDR3: TGTGCCAGCAGCAAAGTCGAGGCAGGGACACCCCTCCACTTT.